This T cell receptor beta chain emerged from a study of blood T cell repertoires in COVID-19. Study background: Sites in the United States, Italy and Spain provided acute and convalescent COVID-19 samples.

Germline CDR1 and CDR2: KGHSH and LQKENI. V was pared by 2 bases and J by 6 bases, with 10 bases between. The CDR3 spans 13 residues. Original data processing: The authors estimated nucleated cell counts from reference gene primer amplification. Clones were sequenced by immunoSEQ multiplex PCR, and TCRdb holds only the in-frame ones, with some missing. The V and J calls and clone size come from that table; D and trimming were worked out from the DNA. This sample yields hundreds of thousands of clones, of which 88% are seen a single time; just under 7.5% belongs to the top ten. This clone was recorded once.

Sequenced input: peripheral blood. This clonotype was sampled from a woman aged 70 to 79 with COVID-19, enrolled during active disease. V usage is TRBV18 and J usage is TRBJ1-1; weak D call: TRBD1 (5 bases). The CDR3 region has the DNA TGTGCCAGCTCACCAATAGTAGGGGCTGAAGCTTTCTTT. Translated, it gives CASSPIVGAEAFF. The full variable domain, rest sourced from reference TRBV18 and TRBJ1-1, is NAGVMQNPRHLVRRRGQEARLRCSPMKGHSHVYWYRQLPEEGLKFMVYLQKENIIDESGMPKERFSAEFPKEGPSILRIQQVVRGDSAAYFCASSPIVGAEAFFGQGTRLTVV.